This T cell receptor (beta chain) was sequenced in a study of shared clonotypes between healthy human individuals. Repertoires were generated with immunoSEQ multiplex PCR, while TCRdb's copy carries only in-frame clones and drops some. The table records hundreds of thousands of clones, roughly 98% of them present only once. In the case of this clone: Its specificity is unknown.

Study-wide points: It was only blood that was sampled, and tissue repertoires likely differ.

Naive CD8 cells, CD45RO-negative and positively selected for CCR7, excluded terminally differentiated effector memory CD45RA+ cells. V lost 1 base and J lost 4; bases outside the gene matches: 6. Germline V lookup: CDR1 SGHDN, CDR2 FVKESK. The CDR3 runs 15 residues. The sequencing sample was made of naive CD8+ T cells sorted from blood. This clonotype was sampled from a man aged 30 to 39 in good health. V is TRBV14 and J is TRBJ1-2; TRBD1 matches at 7 bases. CDR3 loop: CASSQGQGRSYGYTF. Written as DNA, the CDR3 is TGTGCCAGCAGCCAAGGACAGGGACGGAGCTATGGCTACACCTTC.